This is a list of T cell receptor beta chains from one sample in a study of shared clonotypes between healthy human individuals. Clones were read by immunoSEQ multiplex PCR, and TCRdb kept only the in-frame ones, dropping some. This sample carries approximately 640,000 clones, roughly 88% of them seen once, and the ten largest clones take 34%. The sequenced sample was memory CD8+ T cells from PBMCs. These receptors all come from a man younger than 35 in good health. Some clones in this sample may be carry-over from other donors' samples. Both conserved end residues are part of each CDR3. D genes are given only for firm matches. Some rows mark clone size as missing; the rest say once, few, many or name a class of expanded clone.

d_call	v_call	clone_size	j_call	cdr3_aa	cdr3_nt
.	TRBV9	.	TRBJ1-4	CASSLGVSSNEKLFF	TGTGCCAGCAGCCTCGGGGTGAGCTCGAATGAAAAACTGTTTTTT
.	TRBV11-2	once	TRBJ2-1	CASSLGRGRVYNEQFF	TGTGCCAGCAGCTTAGGGCGCGGCAGGGTTTACAATGAGCAGTTCTTC
TRBD1	TRBV6-4	.	TRBJ2-6	CASSVTGGSGANVLTF	TGTGCCAGCAGTGTCACAGGGGGCTCTGGGGCCAACGTCCTGACTTTC
TRBD2	TRBV7-8	.	TRBJ2-7	CASSLGLAEGYEQYF	TGTGCCAGCAGCTTAGGCCTAGCGGAGGGGTACGAGCAGTACTTC
.	TRBV9	.	TRBJ1-3	CASSPSPRSSGNTIYF	TGTGCCAGCAGCCCAAGCCCCAGGAGCTCTGGAAACACCATATATTTT
TRBD1	TRBV14	.	TRBJ1-1	CASSWGQGHAFF	TGTGCCAGCAGCTGGGGACAGGGGCACGCTTTCTTT
TRBD1	TRBV5-6	.	TRBJ2-7	CASNSKRQGVDEQYF	TGTGCCAGCAACTCTAAGCGGCAGGGGGTCGACGAGCAGTACTTC
.	TRBV6-5	.	TRBJ2-2	CASSYTMSRNTGELFF	TGTGCCAGCAGTTACACCATGTCCAGAAACACCGGGGAGCTGTTTTTT
TRBD1	TRBV10-2	.	TRBJ2-7	CASSSTGTGGYEQYF	TGCGCCAGCAGTAGTACCGGGACAGGGGGCTACGAGCAGTACTTC
TRBD2	TRBV15	.	TRBJ2-7	CATSQIAGDFYEQYF	TGTGCCACCAGCCAGATAGCGGGAGATTTCTACGAGCAGTACTTC
.	TRBV5-1	.	TRBJ2-2	CASSFSTSPTGELFF	TGCGCCAGCAGCTTCAGCACAAGTCCCACCGGGGAGCTGTTTTTT
TRBD1	TRBV4-1	.	TRBJ1-1	CASSQSGGYTEAFF	TGCGCCAGCAGCCAATCAGGGGGCTACACTGAAGCTTTCTTT
TRBD2	TRBV30	few	TRBJ2-2	CAWSALAGEIRELFF	TGTGCCTGGAGTGCCCTAGCGGGAGAAATCAGGGAGCTGTTTTTT
.	TRBV27	.	TRBJ2-6	CASSWTVEGANVLTF	TGTGCCAGCAGTTGGACAGTGGAGGGGGCCAACGTCCTGACTTTC
TRBD2	TRBV18	.	TRBJ2-5	CASSAGTSGYQETQYF	TGTGCCAGCTCAGCCGGGACTAGCGGATACCAAGAGACCCAGTACTTC
.	TRBV5-4	.	TRBJ2-1	CASSPKGVSSYNEQFF	TGTGCCAGCAGCCCGAAAGGGGTTAGCTCCTACAATGAGCAGTTCTTC
TRBD1	TRBV30	.	TRBJ1-6	CAWSSGTGGSPLHF	TGTGCCTGGAGTTCCGGGACAGGCGGTTCACCCCTCCACTTT
.	TRBV19	.	TRBJ2-1	CASSPRLATEQFF	TGTGCCAGTAGTCCCCGGCTAGCAACTGAGCAGTTCTTC
.	TRBV18	.	TRBJ2-3	CASSPVEGGRTDTQYF	TGTGCCAGCTCCCCGGTCGAGGGAGGAAGGACAGATACGCAGTATTTT
.	TRBV15	.	TRBJ1-4	CATSRDVTEPLFF	TGTGCCACCAGCAGAGATGTCACAGAGCCGTTGTTTTTT